This T cell receptor beta chain was captured by sequencing in a study of beta chain features in type 1 diabetes. Study observations and caveats: Shorter TCRB CDR3s, moderately but significantly so, were found in Type 1 diabetes patients in all four CD4+ subsets. Type 1 diabetes patients had VDJ junctions that carried fewer insertions and more deletions.

About this clone itself: The antigen remains unidentified.

The study reverse transcribed the entire isolated RNA, so it sequenced expressed TCRB transcripts. Clones were sequenced by immunoSEQ multiplex PCR, and TCRdb holds only the in-frame ones, with some missing. The sample records about 260,000 clones, about a fifth being singletons. This TCR was sampled from a woman aged 35 to 49 with type 1 diabetes. Input material: naive CD4+ T cells from blood.

The CDR3 bases are TGTGCCATCAGTGCGGACAGGGGGCCGGGGGAGCTGTTTTTT. This encodes CAISADRGPGELFF. The V call is TRBV10-3, the J call TRBJ2-2; 11 positions match TRBD1. The V and J ends lost 4 bases and 8 bases, in that order; junction bases with no gene match: 3. The CDR3 covers 14 residues. Per the germline V gene, CDR1 is ENHRY and CDR2 is SYGVKD.